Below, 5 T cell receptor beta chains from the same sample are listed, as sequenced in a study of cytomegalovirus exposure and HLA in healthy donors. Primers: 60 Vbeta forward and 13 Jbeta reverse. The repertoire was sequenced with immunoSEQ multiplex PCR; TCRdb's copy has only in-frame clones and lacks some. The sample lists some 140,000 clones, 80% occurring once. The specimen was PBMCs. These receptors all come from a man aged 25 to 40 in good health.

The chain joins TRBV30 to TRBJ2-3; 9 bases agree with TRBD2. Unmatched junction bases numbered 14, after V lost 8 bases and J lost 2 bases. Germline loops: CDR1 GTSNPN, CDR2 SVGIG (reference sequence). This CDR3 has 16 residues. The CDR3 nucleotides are TGTGCCGGGGGATACACCGGGACTAGCCTCACAGATACGCAGTATTTT. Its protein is CAGGYTGTSLTDTQYF.

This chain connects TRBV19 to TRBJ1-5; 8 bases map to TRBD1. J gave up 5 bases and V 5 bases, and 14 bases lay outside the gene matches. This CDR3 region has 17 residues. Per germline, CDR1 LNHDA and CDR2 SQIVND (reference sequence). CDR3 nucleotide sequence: TGTGCCAGTAGTGTCCCCCTGGCAGGGGGCAACGATCAGCCCCAGCATTTT. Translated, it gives CASSVPLAGGNDQPQHF.

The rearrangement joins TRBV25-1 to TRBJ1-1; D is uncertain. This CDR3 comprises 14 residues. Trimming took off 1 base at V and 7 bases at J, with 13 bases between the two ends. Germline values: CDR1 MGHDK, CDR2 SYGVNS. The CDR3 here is CASSEFTAADEAFF. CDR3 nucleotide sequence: TGTGCCAGCAGTGAATTCACAGCTGCTGATGAAGCTTTCTTT.

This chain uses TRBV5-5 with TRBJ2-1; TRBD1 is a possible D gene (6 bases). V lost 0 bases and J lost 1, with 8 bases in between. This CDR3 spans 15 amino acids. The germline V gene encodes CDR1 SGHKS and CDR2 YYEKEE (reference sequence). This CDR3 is CASSLAQGSYNEQFF. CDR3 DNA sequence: TGTGCCAGCAGCTTGGCGCAGGGGTCCTACAATGAGCAGTTCTTC.

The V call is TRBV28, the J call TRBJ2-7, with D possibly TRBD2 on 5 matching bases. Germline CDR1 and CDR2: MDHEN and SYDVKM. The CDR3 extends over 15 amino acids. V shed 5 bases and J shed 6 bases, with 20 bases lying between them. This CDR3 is CASSQTWQARGEQYF. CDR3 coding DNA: TGTGCCAGCAGTCAAACTTGGCAGGCACGGGGCGAGCAGTACTTC.